These 8 T cell receptor beta chains originate from one sample sequenced in a study of monozygotic twins with inflammatory bowel disease. No DNA is given; TCRdb re-called the 5' RACE reads and lists each CDR3 protein once. The table for this sample gives some 450,000 distinct CDR3 sequences. Sequencing was carried out using blood. The receptors were gathered from a human donor with ulcerative colitis or Crohn's disease, or a healthy co-twin of an affected twin (not recorded which).

This chain connects TRBV19 to TRBJ1-2; with no DNA, the TCRdb D assignment of TRBD1 cannot be verified. The CDR3 spans 14 residues. From germline, CDR1 is LNHDA and CDR2 SQIVND (reference sequence). The CDR3 loop reads CASSSTGVGYGYTF.

The J gene is TRBJ2-1, the V gene TRBV12-3 or TRBV12-4; the TCRdb D gene call, TRBD2, has no DNA to confirm it. CDR3 length: 19 residues. The CDR3 is CASSWLGLAGGSSYNEQFF.

The V gene is TRBV19, the J gene TRBJ2-1; as DNA is missing, the TRBD2 call by TCRdb cannot be tested. This CDR3 has 17 amino acids. Germline V gene sequence: CDR1 LNHDA, CDR2 SQIVND (reference sequence). CDR3 protein: CASSEHSSGSSYNEQFF. Drawing the rest from reference TRBV19 and TRBJ2-1, the complete variable domain is DGGITQSPKYLFRKEGQNVTLSCEQNLNHDAMYWYRQDPGQGLRLIYYSQIVNDFQKGDIAEGYSVSREKKESFPLTVTSAQKNPTAFYLCASSEHSSGSSYNEQFFGPGTRLTVL.

The rearrangement joins TRBV19 to TRBJ2-1; TCRdb selects TRBD2, and the lack of DNA leaves this call unchecked. Germline-derived CDR1 and CDR2 are LNHDA and SQIVND (reference sequence). CDR3 length: 16 amino acids. The CDR3 sequence: CASSVAGGPSYNEQFF.

The chain is built from TRBV7-2 and TRBJ1-4. The CDR3 covers 13 residues. The V gene's germline CDR1 is SGHTA and CDR2 FQGNSA. CDR3 region: CASSLGVREKLFF.

The rearrangement joins TRBV20-1 to TRBJ1-1; checking the TCRdb D call of TRBD1 is not possible without DNA. Germline V gives CDR1 DFQATT, CDR2 SNEGSKA (reference sequence). This CDR3 is 13 amino acids long. The CDR3 sequence: CSAPKTGGTEAFF.

The J gene is TRBJ2-2, the V gene TRBV5-4; lacking DNA, the TRBD2 call made by TCRdb goes unchecked. Germline lookup yields CDR1 SGHNT and CDR2 YYREEE (reference sequence). This CDR3 has 14 residues. CDR3 sequence reads: CASTIGGLAGELFF.

The genes are TRBV12-3 or TRBV12-4 and TRBJ2-1. The CDR3 has 14 residues. CDR3 sequence reads: CASSLAFPSNVQFF.